This entry is about one T cell receptor (beta chain). Its antigen is undetermined. This specimen belongs to a study of cytomegalovirus exposure and HLA in healthy donors. Study-wide results and caveats: On later analysis, the bulk of CMV-associated TCR beta chains appeared to be HLA-restricted. Accurate prediction of most subjects' HLA-A and HLA-B alleles from TCR beta sequences was reported. A missense variant in DCLRE1C was later tied to TCR beta V- and J-gene trimming. Within an earlier analysis, most TCR beta V segments proved productive either about 87% or about 30% of the time.

Looked up from germline, CDR1 is SEHNR and CDR2 is FQNEAQ (reference sequence). This CDR3 has 15 amino acids. V lost 4 bases and J lost 2; bases outside the gene matches: 4. PCR was performed using 60 Vbeta and 13 Jbeta primers. Measured with immunoSEQ multiplex PCR; TCRdb has only the in-frame clones, and not every one. The sample includes about 160,000 clones, around four fifths of them seen just once. The clonotype originates from a girl under 10 years old in good health and CMV-seropositive. What was sequenced was PBMCs. The genes are TRBV7-9 and TRBJ2-5; 10 bases agree with TRBD2. The DNA of the CDR3 is TGTGCCAGCAGCTCCAGAGCGGGAGGGCAAGAGACCCAGTACTTC. This gives the protein CASSSRAGGQETQYF.